This entry lists 18 T cell receptor beta chains sequenced from one sample in a study of T-cell memory formation after mild COVID-19. TCRdb re-called the 5' RACE reads through MiXCR, storing one row per CDR3 protein. The sample lists roughly 400,000 distinct CDR3 sequences, roughly 15% seen once, with about a fifth in the top ten. Sequenced material: PBMCs or a T cell subset sorted from them (not recorded which). The receptors stem from a young man who had mild COVID-19 (a few samples of this study predate the infection). Cell type and time point are not known.

This clonotype was seen a few times. The V gene is TRBV5-1, the J gene TRBJ1-5; TRBD1 aligns across 11 bases. The CDR3 is 15 residues long. J was trimmed by 7 bases and V by 6 bases; bases with no gene match: 9. Germline values: CDR1 SGHRS, CDR2 YFSETQ. The CDR3 is CASTRTGGVGQPQHF. The CDR3 region has the DNA TGCGCCAGCACCCGGACAGGGGGCGTTGGGCAGCCCCAGCATTTT. Drawing the rest from reference TRBV5-1 and TRBJ1-5, the complete variable domain is KAGVTQTPRYLIKTRGQQVTLSCSPISGHRSVSWYQQTPGQGLQFLFEYFSETQRNKGNFPGRFSGRQFSNSRSEMNVSTLELGDSALYLCASTRTGGVGQPQHFGDGTRLSIL.

This chain connects TRBV5-1 to TRBJ2-1, with D perhaps TRBD1 or TRBD2 (6 bases each). The germline V gene has CDR1 SGHRS and CDR2 YFSETQ. CDR3 length: 15 amino acids. V was trimmed by 1 base and J by 2 bases, leaving 10 bases between them. CDR3 amino acids: CASSLSGEAYNEQFF. The DNA of the CDR3 is TGCGCCAGCAGCTTGTCAGGGGAGGCCTACAATGAGCAGTTCTTC.

The V call is TRBV20-1, the J call TRBJ2-3; 8 positions agree with TRBD2. V trimming: 5 bases; J trimming: 1 base; junction bases outside the gene matches: 2. Germline CDR1 DFQATT, CDR2 SNEGSKA (reference sequence). The CDR3 covers 13 residues. For the CDR3, the DNA is TGCAGTGCTGCAGCGGGGGGCACAGATACGCAGTATTTT. This translates into CSAAAGGTDTQYF.

This clonotype was observed many times. The chain employs TRBV2 and TRBJ2-1; unclear D gene. The germline gives CDR1 SNHLY, CDR2 FYNNEI. CDR3 size: 12 residues. The ends were cut back, 8 bases at V and 4 bases at J, with 9 bases in the middle. The CDR3, as DNA: TGTGCCAGCGGCGGCACATACAATGAGCAGTTCTTC. It translates to CASGGTYNEQFF.

The sample holds a few counts of this clonotype. This chain joins TRBV6-1 and TRBJ2-7; a possible D gene is TRBD1 (5 bases). The CDR3 is 13 residues long. Trimming cost V 3 bases and J 5 bases, with 11 bases left between them. Germline V gene data show CDR1 as MNHNS and CDR2 as SASEGT. The DNA for the CDR3 is TGTGCCAGCAGTGATTTCAGGGTTCACGAGCAGTACTTC. This sequence encodes CASSDFRVHEQYF.

The V call is TRBV5-6, the J call TRBJ1-3, with D unclear. The CDR3 is 15 residues long. The V end lost 0 bases, the J end lost 5 bases, and 12 bases lay between the germline ends. Germline CDR1 reads SGHDT; CDR2 reads YYEEEE. The CDR3 DNA follows: TGTGCCAGCAGCTTGGTCGGGGTCCCAAGAAACACCATATATTTT. It yields the protein CASSLVGVPRNTIYF.

The gene calls are TRBV6-5 and TRBJ1-3, with 7 bases lining up with TRBD1. The CDR3 spans 16 residues. Germline V gene data show CDR1 as MNHEY and CDR2 as SVGAGI. V gave up 5 bases and J gave up 3 bases; unmatched junction bases: 10. For the CDR3, the DNA is TGTGCCAGCAGTCTACTCCAGGGGGACGGTGGAAACACCATATATTTT. This translates into CASSLLQGDGGNTIYF.

This clonotype was counted between two and nine times. V usage is TRBV10-3 and J usage is TRBJ2-7, with 10 positions matching TRBD1. The CDR3 is 13 amino acids. Germline loops: CDR1 ENHRY, CDR2 SYGVKD. V shed 4 bases and J 6 bases; nucleotides not matched to a gene: 3. This CDR3 is CAISGTGGFEQYF. The CDR3 DNA follows: TGTGCCATCAGTGGGACAGGGGGATTCGAGCAGTACTTC.

In this sample, this clonotype turned up a few times. The chain links TRBV24-1 to TRBJ1-3; 8 positions agree with TRBD1. V dropped 7 bases and J dropped 0; count of bases not matched to a gene: 25. Germline assignment: CDR1 KGHDR and CDR2 SFDVKD. This CDR3 has 22 residues. In nucleotides, the CDR3 is TGTGCCACCAGCAGAAATCGACCCGAGGACAGGGACCTAGAGAGCTCTGGAAACACCATATATTTT. Encoded protein: CATSRNRPEDRDLESSGNTIYF.

This clonotype was detected a few times. This rearrangement joins TRBV5-5 to TRBJ1-1; TRBD1 matches at 11 bases. The V segment lost 0 bases and the J segment 1 base; nucleotides outside the gene matches: 8. Germline V gene sequence: CDR1 SGHKS, CDR2 YYEKEE (reference sequence). There are 18 residues in the CDR3. The CDR3: CASSLDEGQGAGNTEAFF. The CDR3 nucleotides are TGTGCCAGCAGCTTGGATGAAGGACAGGGGGCGGGGAACACTGAAGCTTTCTTT.

Written as DNA, the CDR3 is TGTGCCAGCAGAGAACCGGGACTAGGGAATGAGCAGTTCTTC. It encodes CASREPGLGNEQFF. The chain recombines TRBV6-6 with TRBJ2-1, with 8 bases aligning to TRBD2. Germline trimming cut 6 bases from V and 7 bases from J; bases unmatched to any gene: 8. This CDR3 spans 14 amino acids. Germline V gene data show CDR1 as MNHNY and CDR2 as SVGAGI (reference sequence).

This chain connects TRBV4-2 to TRBJ1-1, with a tentative D call TRBD1 (6 bases). The CDR3 spans 16 residues. Per germline, CDR1 LGHNA and CDR2 YNFKEQ. Trimming removed 3 bases from V and 3 bases from J, with 17 bases in between. The CDR3 bases are TGTGCCAGCAGCCAGGTGTCCGGGGGCGCGGACACTGAAGCTTTCTTT. Its translation is CASSQVSGGADTEAFF.

This clonotype was seen a handful of times. The chain uses TRBV7-9 and TRBJ2-5; possibly TRBD1 or TRBD2 for D (6 bases each). The CDR3 extends over 14 amino acids. V lost 3 bases, J lost 4 bases, and 12 bases lay in between. Germline CDR1 is SEHNR and CDR2 is FQNEAQ (reference sequence). This chain's CDR3 is CASSLNGGGETQYF. CDR3 DNA: TGTGCCAGCAGCTTGAACGGGGGCGGAGAGACCCAGTACTTC.

This clonotype has only a few counts. The CDR3 DNA follows: TGTGCCAGCAGCCAAGATCGGTTCGGTGGGGGCAGCGAGCAGTACGTC. As protein: CASSQDRFGGGSEQYV. The rearrangement links TRBV3-1 to TRBJ2-7, with D possibly TRBD1 on 6 matching bases. This CDR3 is 16 amino acids long. Trimming removed 0 bases at V and 6 bases at J, with 18 bases between. The V gene's germline CDR1 is LGHDT and CDR2 YNNKEL (reference sequence).

The CDR3: CSALVGAGLPDTQYF. CDR3 nucleotide sequence: TGCAGTGCCCTCGTGGGGGCGGGTCTGCCAGATACGCAGTATTTT. V is TRBV20-1 and J is TRBJ2-3; possibly TRBD1 for D (6 bases). Per germline, CDR1 DFQATT and CDR2 SNEGSKA (reference sequence). CDR3 size: 15 residues. V dropped 6 bases and J dropped 4 bases, with 20 bases sitting between them.

The V and J genes are TRBV5-1 and TRBJ2-3, with 8 bases that match TRBD2. Germline-derived CDR1 and CDR2 are SGHRS and YFSETQ. J was trimmed by 5 bases and V by 4 bases; bases with no gene match: 6. The CDR3 loop spans 14 amino acids. The CDR3 DNA reads TGCGCCAGCAGCCCGGGGGGGGAGCTAGATACGCAGTATTTT. As protein: CASSPGGELDTQYF. Full variable domain (outside the CDR3, taken from reference TRBV5-1 and TRBJ2-3): KAGVTQTPRYLIKTRGQQVTLSCSPISGHRSVSWYQQTPGQGLQFLFEYFSETQRNKGNFPGRFSGRQFSNSRSEMNVSTLELGDSALYLCASSPGGELDTQYFGPGTRLTVL.

The genes are TRBV5-1 and TRBJ2-3; D possibly corresponds to TRBD2 (7 bases). The CDR3 is 17 amino acids. The germline CDR1 and CDR2 sequences are SGHRS and YFSETQ. V lost 2 bases, J lost 2 bases, and 18 bases lay in between. The CDR3 loop reads CASSLRRRGPITDTQYF. The CDR3 coding sequence is TGCGCCAGCAGCTTACGACGGCGGGGGCCAATCACAGATACGCAGTATTTT.

The chain recombines TRBV7-9 with TRBJ1-2; possibly TRBD1 for D (5 bases). Trimming stripped 7 bases from V and 5 bases from J, with 17 bases between. The CDR3 is 14 residues long. Germline lookup yields CDR1 SEHNR and CDR2 FQNEAQ (reference sequence). The CDR3 DNA follows: TGTGCCAGCAAGCCGTCCGGGACCGGTTATGGCTACACCTTC. Residues: CASKPSGTGYGYTF.